This TCR beta chain was retrieved from a study of technical replicates of blood from a few donors (dated by TCRdb to the late 2010s). About this clone itself: The antigen it binds to is not known. Within one base of it there is no much larger clone, and no base qualities were kept.

The library was made by the immunoSEQ multiplex PCR assay. What TCRdb holds here is the immuneACCESS table cut down to in-frame rearrangements. Part of the clones is not present; checked against another copy, under half of the missing clones reflect an unresolved V gene, and the others are unexplained. This sample holds around 97,000 clones; about 94% were observed only once. The ten largest clones represent less than 0.35% of the sample. V loses 5 bases of germline sequence and J loses 3 bases, and the interval between the two ends is 16 bases. Via the germline V gene, CDR1 is MDHEN and CDR2 SYDVKM. Including cysteine and phenylalanine, the CDR3 has 15 amino acids. The CDR3 DNA has 45 bases and is translated from base 1.

This sequence was found in a human donor in good health. The chain links TRBV28 with TRBJ1-1; the D gene remains uncertain. Sequenced sample: T cells isolated from PBMCs. The DNA sequence is given as TGTGCCAGCAGTCACTGGACTACTGGGGACACTGAAGCTTTCTTT. This translates into CASSHWTTGDTEAFF. The CDR3 plus the reference TRBV28 and TRBJ1-1 genes for the other parts give the full variable domain: DVKVTQSSRYLVKRTGEKVFLECVQDMDHENMFWYRQDPGLGLRLIYFSYDVKMKEKGDIPEGYSVSREKKERFSLILESASTNQTSMYLCASSHWTTGDTEAFFGQGTRLTVV.